This record looks at one T cell receptor beta chain sequence and its context. V was shortened by 5 bases and J by 0 bases, with 13 bases between the two germline ends. The CDR3 has 15 amino acids. Germline V gives CDR1 SGHTA, CDR2 FQGNSA. This record belongs to a study of T cell changes during pregnancy in multiple sclerosis. Libraries were prepared by immunoSEQ multiplex PCR; TCRdb keeps only in-frame clonotypes and omits some of them. The sample has about 36,000 clones; approximately 92% are singletons. The V and J genes are TRBV7-2 and TRBJ1-2; unclear D gene. This clonotype was sampled from a female donor with multiple sclerosis, enrolled in a pregnancy study. Sequencing used PBMCs (not recorded whether the cells were cultured). For the CDR3, the DNA is TGTGCCAGCAGCCCTTGGCCGGGAGCTAACTATGGCTACACCTTC. Protein: CASSPWPGANYGYTF.